The present T cell receptor (beta chain) was sequenced within a study of T-cell memory formation after mild COVID-19. Whole-study context: Among the donors, TCR clusters were largely specific to each donor. Findings of the study overall: Certain responding clones were present in pre-infection memory, suggesting participation of cross-reactive memory.

This clonotype was seen only a few times. Its antigen is not known. TCRdb called the 5' RACE reads again in MiXCR, with one record for every CDR3 protein. In the table there are about 130,000 distinct CDR3 sequences, approximately 6.2% of which are singletons. Material for sequencing was PBMCs or a T cell subset sorted from them (not recorded which). The clonotype was recovered from an adult woman who had mild COVID-19 (a few samples of this study predate the infection). Cell type and time point are not known.

CDR3 sequence reads: CASSLDQAGRTGELFF. Written as DNA, the CDR3 is TGTGCCAGCAGCTTAGATCAAGCAGGGCGCACCGGGGAGCTGTTTTTT. The chain has TRBV11-2 and TRBJ2-2, with D maybe TRBD1 (5 bases). With 0 bases removed from V and 4 bases from J, the gap between germline ends came to 12 bases. The CDR3 has 16 amino acids. Looked up from germline, CDR1 is SGHAT and CDR2 is FQNNGV.